Shown below are 4 T cell receptor beta chains from a single sample sequenced in a study of CD8 T cells in Susac syndrome. A quantity of 0.5 to 1 ug RNA underwent reverse transcription using random hexamers. TCRdb redid the calling of the immunoSEQ multiplex PCR reads with MiXCR, one entry per CDR3 protein. This table holds 180,000 or so distinct CDR3 sequences, around 96% found once. The sequenced sample consisted of CD4+ T cells from PBMCs. The receptors originated from a human donor in good health.

The gene calls are TRBV29-1 and TRBJ2-7; TRBD1 matches 7 bases. CDR3 length: 13 amino acids. CDR1 and CDR2 from the germline V gene are SQVTM and ANQGSEA. Trimming cost V 4 bases and J 1 base; bases outside gene matches: 4. The CDR3 protein is CSVGRDSSYEQYF. CDR3 DNA: TGCAGCGTTGGCCGGGACAGTTCCTACGAGCAGTACTTC.

The J gene is TRBJ2-7, the V gene TRBV10-3; tentatively, D is TRBD1 (6 bases). This CDR3 is built from 12 residues. The germline gives CDR1 ENHRY, CDR2 SYGVKD. The V end lost 8 bases, the J end lost 4 bases, and 12 bases lay between the germline ends. The CDR3 sequence is CAISPGEYEQYF. CDR3 DNA sequence: TGTGCCATCTCCCCAGGGGAGTACGAGCAGTACTTC.

The rearrangement joins TRBV18 to TRBJ1-4; D is uncertain. Trimming stripped 3 bases from V and 8 bases from J, with 13 bases between. CDR1 is KGHSH, CDR2 LQKENI, per germline. The CDR3 is made up of 14 amino acids. The CDR3 protein is CASSPDRVREKLFF. Written as DNA, the CDR3 is TGTGCCAGCTCACCCGACCGGGTCCGAGAAAAACTGTTTTTT.

This clonotype was detected only once. The chain couples TRBV3-1 to TRBJ2-7; the match to TRBD1 covers 7 bases. The CDR3 contains 15 residues. V shed 4 bases and J 2 bases; nucleotides not matched to a gene: 8. Germline-derived CDR1 and CDR2 are LGHDT and YNNKEL (reference sequence). The CDR3 nucleotides read TGTGCCAGCAGCCCCACAGGGGCCGGTACCTACGAGCAGTACTTC. Its translation: CASSPTGAGTYEQYF.